The clone carrying this TCR beta chain was counted only a few times. No antigen is known for it. This sample also contains other DNA sequences that code for the same CDR3. Expressed TCRB transcripts got sequenced, as all isolated RNA was reverse transcribed. The assay was immunoSEQ multiplex PCR, and TCRdb's table has in-frame clones only and misses some. The table has about 140,000 clones, 10% to 15% seen once. These data originate in a study of beta chain features in type 1 diabetes. Study-level results: Compared to healthy donors, patients appeared to have naive, central memory and Treg TCRB repertoires that were more alike. A moderate, significant TCRB CDR3 shortening appeared in type 1 diabetes across four CD4+ subsets.

Purity of each sorted population was above 95%. Sequencing used central memory CD4+ T cells from blood. The origin of this receptor is a man between 18 and 29 years old with type 1 diabetes.

The CDR3 sequence is CASSFGSYYEQYF. The CDR3 DNA is TGTGCCAGCAGTTTCGGTTCCTACTACGAGCAGTACTTC. The gene calls are TRBV28 and TRBJ2-7, with D hard to call. CDR1 and CDR2 (germline): MDHEN, SYDVKM. Trimming shortened V by 3 bases and J by 3 bases, and 9 bases separated the two germline ends. There are 13 residues in the CDR3. The full variable domain, rest sourced from reference TRBV28 and TRBJ2-7, is DVKVTQSSRYLVKRTGEKVFLECVQDMDHENMFWYRQDPGLGLRLIYFSYDVKMKEKGDIPEGYSVSREKKERFSLILESASTNQTSMYLCASSFGSYYEQYFGPGTRLTVT.